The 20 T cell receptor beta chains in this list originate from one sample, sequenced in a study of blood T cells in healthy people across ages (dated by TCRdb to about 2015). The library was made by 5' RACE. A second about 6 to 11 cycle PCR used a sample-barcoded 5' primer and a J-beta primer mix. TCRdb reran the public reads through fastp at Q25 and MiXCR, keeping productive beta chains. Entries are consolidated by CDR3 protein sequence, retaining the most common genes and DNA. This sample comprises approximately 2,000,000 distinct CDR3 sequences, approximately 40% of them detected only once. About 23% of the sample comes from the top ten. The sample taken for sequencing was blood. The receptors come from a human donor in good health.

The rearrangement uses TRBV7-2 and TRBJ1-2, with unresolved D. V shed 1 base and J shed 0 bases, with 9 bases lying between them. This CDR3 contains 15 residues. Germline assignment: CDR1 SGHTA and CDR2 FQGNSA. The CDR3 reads CASSLVYAANYGYTF. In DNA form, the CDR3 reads TGTGCCAGCAGCTTAGTCTACGCAGCTAACTATGGCTACACCTTC.

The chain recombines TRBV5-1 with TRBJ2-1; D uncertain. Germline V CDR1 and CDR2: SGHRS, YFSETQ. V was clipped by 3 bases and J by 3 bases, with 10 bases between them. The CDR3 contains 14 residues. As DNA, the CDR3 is TGCGCCAGCAGCTGGGTGCCTGACTACAATGAGCAGTTCTTC. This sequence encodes CASSWVPDYNEQFF.

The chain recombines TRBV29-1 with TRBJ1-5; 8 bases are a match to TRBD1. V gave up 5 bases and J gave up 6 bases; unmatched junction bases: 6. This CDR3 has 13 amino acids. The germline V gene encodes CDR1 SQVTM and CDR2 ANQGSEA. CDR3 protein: CSVRQGMAQPQHF. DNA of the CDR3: TGCAGCGTTAGACAGGGGATGGCTCAGCCCCAGCATTTT. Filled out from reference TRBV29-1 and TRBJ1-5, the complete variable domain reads SAVISQKPSRDICQRGTSLTIQCQVDSQVTMMFWYRQQPGQSLTLIATANQGSEATYESGFVIDKFPISRPNLTFSTLTVSNMSPEDSSIYLCSVRQGMAQPQHFGDGTRLSIL.

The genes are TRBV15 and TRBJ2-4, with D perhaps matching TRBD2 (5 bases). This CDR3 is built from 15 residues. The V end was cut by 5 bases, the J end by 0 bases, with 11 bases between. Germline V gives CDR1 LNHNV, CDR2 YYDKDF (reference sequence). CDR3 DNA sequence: TGTGCCACCAGCGAGGGCGGAGGAGCCAAAAACATTCAGTACTTC. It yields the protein CATSEGGGAKNIQYF.

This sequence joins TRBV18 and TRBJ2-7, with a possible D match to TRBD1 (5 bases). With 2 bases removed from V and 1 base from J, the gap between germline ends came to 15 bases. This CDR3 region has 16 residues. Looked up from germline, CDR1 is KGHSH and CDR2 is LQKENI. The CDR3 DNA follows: TGTGCCAGCTCACCAACAGGTCCCACTGGATCCTACGAGCAGTACTTC. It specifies CASSPTGPTGSYEQYF.

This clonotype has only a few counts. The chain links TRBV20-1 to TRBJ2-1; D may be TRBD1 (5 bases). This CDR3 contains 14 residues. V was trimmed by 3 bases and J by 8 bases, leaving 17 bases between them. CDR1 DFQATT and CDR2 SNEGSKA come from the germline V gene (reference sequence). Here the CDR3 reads CSARPWQGRDEQFF. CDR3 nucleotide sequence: TGCAGTGCTAGGCCGTGGCAGGGTCGGGATGAGCAGTTCTTC.

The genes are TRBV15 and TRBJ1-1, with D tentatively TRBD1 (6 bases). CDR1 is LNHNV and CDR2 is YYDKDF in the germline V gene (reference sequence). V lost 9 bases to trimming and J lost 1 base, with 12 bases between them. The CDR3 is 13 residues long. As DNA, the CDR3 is TGTGCCACTGCCGACAGGCCGAACACTGAAGCTTTCTTT. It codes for CATADRPNTEAFF.

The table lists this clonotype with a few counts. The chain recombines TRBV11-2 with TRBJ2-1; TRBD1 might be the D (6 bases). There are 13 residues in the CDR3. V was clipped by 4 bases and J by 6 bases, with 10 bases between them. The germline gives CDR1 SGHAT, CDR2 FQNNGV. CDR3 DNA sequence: TGTGCCAGCAGCTACACAGGGATCAATGAGCAGTTCTTC. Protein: CASSYTGINEQFF. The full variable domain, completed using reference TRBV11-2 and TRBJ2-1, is EAGVAQSPRYKIIEKRQSVAFWCNPISGHATLYWYQQILGQGPKLLIQFQNNGVVDDSQLPKDRFSAERLKGVDSTLKIQPAKLEDSAVYLCASSYTGINEQFFGPGTRLTVL.

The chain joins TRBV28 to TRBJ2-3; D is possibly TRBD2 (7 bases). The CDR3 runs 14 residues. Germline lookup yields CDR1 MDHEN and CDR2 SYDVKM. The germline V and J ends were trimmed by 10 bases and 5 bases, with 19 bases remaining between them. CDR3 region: CATRRGGPVDTQYF. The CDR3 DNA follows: TGTGCCACGCGGAGGGGGGGGCCTGTAGATACGCAGTATTTT.

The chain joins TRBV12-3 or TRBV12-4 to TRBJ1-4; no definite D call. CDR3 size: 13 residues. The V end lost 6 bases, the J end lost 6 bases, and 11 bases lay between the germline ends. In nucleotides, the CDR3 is TGTGCCAGCAGCGATCGGCAGGATGAAAAACTGTTTTTT. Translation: CASSDRQDEKLFF.

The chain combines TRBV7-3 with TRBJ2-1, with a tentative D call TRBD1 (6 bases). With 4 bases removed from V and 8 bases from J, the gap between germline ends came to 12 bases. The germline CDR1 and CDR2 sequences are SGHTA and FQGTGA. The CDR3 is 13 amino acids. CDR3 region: CASSSLQGDEQFF. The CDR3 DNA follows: TGTGCCAGCAGCTCACTACAGGGCGATGAGCAGTTCTTC. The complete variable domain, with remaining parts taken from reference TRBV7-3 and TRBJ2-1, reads GAGVSQTPSNKVTEKGKYVELRCDPISGHTALYWYRQSLGQGPEFLIYFQGTGAADDSGLPNDRFFAVRPEGSVSTLKIQRTERGDSAVYLCASSSLQGDEQFFGPGTRLTVL.

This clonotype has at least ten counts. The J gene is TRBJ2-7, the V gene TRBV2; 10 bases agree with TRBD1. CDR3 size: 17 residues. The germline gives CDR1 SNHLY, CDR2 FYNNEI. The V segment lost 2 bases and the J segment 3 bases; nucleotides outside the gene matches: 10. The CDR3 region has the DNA TGTGCCAGCAGTGAAAATCGGGGACAGGGGTGGTTCTACGAGCAGTACTTC. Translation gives CASSENRGQGWFYEQYF.

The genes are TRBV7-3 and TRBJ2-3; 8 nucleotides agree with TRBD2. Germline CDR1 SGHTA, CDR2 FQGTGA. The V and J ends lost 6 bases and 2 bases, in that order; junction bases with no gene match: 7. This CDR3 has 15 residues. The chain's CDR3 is CASRGSGVITDTQYF. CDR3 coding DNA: TGTGCCAGCAGGGGTAGCGGGGTGATCACAGATACGCAGTATTTT.

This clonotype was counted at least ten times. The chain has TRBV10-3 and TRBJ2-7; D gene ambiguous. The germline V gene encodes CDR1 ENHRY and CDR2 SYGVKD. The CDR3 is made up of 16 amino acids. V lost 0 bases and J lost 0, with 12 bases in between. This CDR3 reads CAISESVALSSYEQYF. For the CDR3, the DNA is TGTGCCATCAGTGAGTCTGTGGCCCTTAGCTCCTACGAGCAGTACTTC.

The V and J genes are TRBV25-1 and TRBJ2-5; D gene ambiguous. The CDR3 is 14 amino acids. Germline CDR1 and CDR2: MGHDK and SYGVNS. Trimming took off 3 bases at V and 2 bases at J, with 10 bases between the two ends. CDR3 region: CASSDALTQETQYF. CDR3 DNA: TGTGCCAGCAGTGACGCGCTGACGCAAGAGACCCAGTACTTC.

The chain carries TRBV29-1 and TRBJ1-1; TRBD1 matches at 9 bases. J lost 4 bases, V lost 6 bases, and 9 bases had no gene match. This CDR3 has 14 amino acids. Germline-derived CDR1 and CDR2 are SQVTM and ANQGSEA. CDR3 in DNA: TGCAGCGTCCAGGACAGGGGAATGTCCACTGAAGCTTTCTTT. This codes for CSVQDRGMSTEAFF.

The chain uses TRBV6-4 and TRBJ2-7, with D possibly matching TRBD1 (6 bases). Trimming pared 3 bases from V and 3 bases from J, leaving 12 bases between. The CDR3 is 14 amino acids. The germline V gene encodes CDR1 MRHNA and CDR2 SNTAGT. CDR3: CASSEAPGVYEQYF. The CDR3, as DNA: TGTGCCAGCAGTGAGGCACCAGGGGTCTACGAGCAGTACTTC.

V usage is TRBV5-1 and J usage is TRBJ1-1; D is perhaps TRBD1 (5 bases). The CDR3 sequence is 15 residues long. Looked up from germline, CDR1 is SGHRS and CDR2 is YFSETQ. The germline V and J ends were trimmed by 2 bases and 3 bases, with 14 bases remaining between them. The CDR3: CASSFRDGGDTEAFF. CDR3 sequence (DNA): TGCGCCAGCAGCTTCCGGGACGGGGGGGACACTGAAGCTTTCTTT.

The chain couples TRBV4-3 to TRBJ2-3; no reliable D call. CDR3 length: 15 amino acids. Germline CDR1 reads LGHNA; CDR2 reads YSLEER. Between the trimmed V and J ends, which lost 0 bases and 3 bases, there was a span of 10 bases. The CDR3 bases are TGCGCCAGCAGCCAAGAGTTCGTGAGAACAGATACGCAGTATTTT. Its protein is CASSQEFVRTDTQYF.

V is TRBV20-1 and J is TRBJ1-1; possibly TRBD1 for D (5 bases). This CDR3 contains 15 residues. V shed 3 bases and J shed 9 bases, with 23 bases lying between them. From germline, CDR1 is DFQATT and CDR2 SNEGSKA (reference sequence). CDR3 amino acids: CSARDSPRGRAQAFF. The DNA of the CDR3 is TGCAGTGCTAGGGATTCCCCGAGGGGCAGGGCCCAAGCTTTCTTT.